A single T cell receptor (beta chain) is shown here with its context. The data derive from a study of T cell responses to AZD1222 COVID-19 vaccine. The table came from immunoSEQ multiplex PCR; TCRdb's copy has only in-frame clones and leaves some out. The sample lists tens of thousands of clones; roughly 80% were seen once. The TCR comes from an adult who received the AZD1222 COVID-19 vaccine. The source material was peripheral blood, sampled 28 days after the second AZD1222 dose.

The CDR3 DNA reads TGTGCCAGCAGCTTATCTCAGACTTCCTCCTACGAGCAGTACGTC. Protein sequence: CASSLSQTSSYEQYV. J is TRBJ2-7 and V is TRBV7-2, with unresolved D. V was pared by 2 bases and J by 0 bases, with 11 bases between. The CDR3 extends over 15 amino acids. Germline V gene lookup returns CDR1 SGHTA and CDR2 FQGNSA.